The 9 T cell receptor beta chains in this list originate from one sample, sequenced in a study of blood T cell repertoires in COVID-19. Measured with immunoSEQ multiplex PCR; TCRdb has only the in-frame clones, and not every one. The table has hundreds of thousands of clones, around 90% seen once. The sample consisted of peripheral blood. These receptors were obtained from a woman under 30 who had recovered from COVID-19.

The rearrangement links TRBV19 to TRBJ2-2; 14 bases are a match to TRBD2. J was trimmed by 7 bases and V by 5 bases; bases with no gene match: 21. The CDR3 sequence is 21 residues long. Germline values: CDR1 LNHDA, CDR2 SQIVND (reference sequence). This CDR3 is CASSPRQGLGLAGEKGGELFF. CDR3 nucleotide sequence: TGTGCCAGTAGTCCCAGACAGGGGTTGGGACTAGCGGGAGAAAAAGGCGGGGAGCTGTTTTTT.

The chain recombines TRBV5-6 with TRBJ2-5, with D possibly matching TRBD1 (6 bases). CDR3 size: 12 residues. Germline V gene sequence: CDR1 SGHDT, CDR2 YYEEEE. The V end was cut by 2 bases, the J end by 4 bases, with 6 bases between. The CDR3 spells CASSFRGETQYF. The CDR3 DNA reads TGTGCCAGCAGCTTCAGGGGAGAGACCCAGTACTTC.

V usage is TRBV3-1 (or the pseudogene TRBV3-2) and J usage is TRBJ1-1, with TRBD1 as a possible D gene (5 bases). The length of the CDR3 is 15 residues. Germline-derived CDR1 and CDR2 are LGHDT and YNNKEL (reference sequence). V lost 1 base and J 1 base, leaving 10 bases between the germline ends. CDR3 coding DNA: TGTGCCAGCAGCCAAGGTATTGGGGCGAACACTGAAGCTTTCTTT. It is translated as CASSQGIGANTEAFF.

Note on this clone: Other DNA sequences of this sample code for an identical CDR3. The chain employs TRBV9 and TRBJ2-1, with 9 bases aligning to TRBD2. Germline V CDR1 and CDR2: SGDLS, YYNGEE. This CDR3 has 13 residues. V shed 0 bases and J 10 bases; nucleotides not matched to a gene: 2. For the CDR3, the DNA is TGTGCCAGCAGCGTAGGTCTAGCGGGGGAGCAGTTCTTC. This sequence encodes CASSVGLAGEQFF.

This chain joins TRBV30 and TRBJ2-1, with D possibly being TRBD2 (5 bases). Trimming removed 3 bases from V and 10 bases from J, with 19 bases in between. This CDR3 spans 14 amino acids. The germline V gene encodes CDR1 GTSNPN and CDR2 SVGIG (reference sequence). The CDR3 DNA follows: TGTGCCTGGAGACTCGGGGTCGGGATAGGCGAGCAGTTCTTC. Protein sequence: CAWRLGVGIGEQFF.

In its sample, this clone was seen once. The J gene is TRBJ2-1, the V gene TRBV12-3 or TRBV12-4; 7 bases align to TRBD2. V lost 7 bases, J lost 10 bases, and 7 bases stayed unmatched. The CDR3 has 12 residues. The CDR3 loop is CASNLGRDEQFF. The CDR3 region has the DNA TGTGCCAGCAACCTGGGGAGGGACGAGCAGTTCTTC.

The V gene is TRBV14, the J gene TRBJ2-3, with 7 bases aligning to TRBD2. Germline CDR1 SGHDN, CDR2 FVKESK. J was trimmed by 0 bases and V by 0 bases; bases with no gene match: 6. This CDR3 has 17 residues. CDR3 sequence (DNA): TGTGCCAGCAGCCAAGATGTCCGGACTAGAAGCACAGATACGCAGTATTTT. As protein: CASSQDVRTRSTDTQYF.

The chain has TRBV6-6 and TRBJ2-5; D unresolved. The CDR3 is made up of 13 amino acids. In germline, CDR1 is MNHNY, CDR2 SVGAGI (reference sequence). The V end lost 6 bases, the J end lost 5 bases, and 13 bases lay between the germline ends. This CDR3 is CASSREFSETQYF. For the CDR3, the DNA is TGTGCCAGCAGCCGTGAGTTTTCGGAGACCCAGTACTTC.

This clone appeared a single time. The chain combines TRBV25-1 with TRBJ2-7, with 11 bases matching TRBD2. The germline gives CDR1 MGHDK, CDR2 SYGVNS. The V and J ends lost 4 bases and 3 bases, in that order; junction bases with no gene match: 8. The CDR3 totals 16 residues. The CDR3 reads CASSATSGTVYYEQYF. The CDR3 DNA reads TGTGCCAGCAGTGCGACTAGCGGGACGGTATACTACGAGCAGTACTTC.